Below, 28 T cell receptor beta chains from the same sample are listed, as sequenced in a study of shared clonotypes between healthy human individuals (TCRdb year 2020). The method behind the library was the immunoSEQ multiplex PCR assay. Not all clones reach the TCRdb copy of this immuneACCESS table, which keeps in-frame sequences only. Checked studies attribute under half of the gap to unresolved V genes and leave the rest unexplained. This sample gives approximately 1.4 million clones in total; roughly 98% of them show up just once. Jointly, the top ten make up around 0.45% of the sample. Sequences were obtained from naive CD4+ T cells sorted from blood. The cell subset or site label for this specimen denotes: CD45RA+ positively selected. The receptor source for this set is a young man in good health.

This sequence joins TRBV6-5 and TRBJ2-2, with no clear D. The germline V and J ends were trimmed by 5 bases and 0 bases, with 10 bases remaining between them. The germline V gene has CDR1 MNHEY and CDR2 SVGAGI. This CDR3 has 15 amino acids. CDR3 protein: CASSPTAPNTGELFF. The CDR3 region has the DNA TGTGCCAGCAGTCCGACGGCGCCGAACACCGGGGAGCTGTTTTTT.

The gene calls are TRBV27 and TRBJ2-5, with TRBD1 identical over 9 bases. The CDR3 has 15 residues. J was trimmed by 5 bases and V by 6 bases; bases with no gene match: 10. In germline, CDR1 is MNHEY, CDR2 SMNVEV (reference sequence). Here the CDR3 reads CASSANRGRGETQYF. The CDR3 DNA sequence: TGTGCCAGCAGCGCGAACAGGGGGCGCGGGGAGACCCAGTACTTC.

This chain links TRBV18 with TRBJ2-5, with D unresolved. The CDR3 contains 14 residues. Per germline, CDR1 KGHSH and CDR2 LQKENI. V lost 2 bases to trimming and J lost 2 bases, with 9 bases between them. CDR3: CASSPRAWQETQYF. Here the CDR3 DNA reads TGTGCCAGCTCACCAAGAGCTTGGCAAGAGACCCAGTACTTC.

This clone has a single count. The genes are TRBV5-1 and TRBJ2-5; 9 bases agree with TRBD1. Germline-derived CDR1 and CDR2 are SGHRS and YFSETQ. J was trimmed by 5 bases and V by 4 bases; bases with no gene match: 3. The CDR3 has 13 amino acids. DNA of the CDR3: TGCGCCAGCAGCCCACAGGGGGCGGAGACCCAGTACTTC. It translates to CASSPQGAETQYF.

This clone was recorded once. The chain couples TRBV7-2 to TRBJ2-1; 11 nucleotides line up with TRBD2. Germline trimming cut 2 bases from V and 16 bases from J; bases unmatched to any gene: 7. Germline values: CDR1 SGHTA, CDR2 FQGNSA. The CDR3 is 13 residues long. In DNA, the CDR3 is TGTGCCAGCAGCTTACTAGCGGGAGGCCTCCCCTTCTTC. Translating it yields CASSLLAGGLPFF.

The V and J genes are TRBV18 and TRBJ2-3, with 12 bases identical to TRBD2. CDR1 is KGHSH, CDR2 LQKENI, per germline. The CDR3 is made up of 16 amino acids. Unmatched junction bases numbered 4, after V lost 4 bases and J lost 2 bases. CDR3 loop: CASSLRLAGATDTQYF. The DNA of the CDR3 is TGTGCCAGCTCACTTCGACTAGCGGGAGCCACAGATACGCAGTATTTT.

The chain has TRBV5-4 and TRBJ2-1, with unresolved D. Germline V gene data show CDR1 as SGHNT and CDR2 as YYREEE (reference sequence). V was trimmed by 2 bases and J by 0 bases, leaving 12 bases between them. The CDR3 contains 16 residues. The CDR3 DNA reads TGTGCCAGCAGCTTCGATCCGATGATCTCCTACAATGAGCAGTTCTTC. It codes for CASSFDPMISYNEQFF.

CDR3 nucleotides: TGTGCCTGGAACCAGGGTACTTATGGCTACACCTTC. This gives the protein CAWNQGTYGYTF. This chain joins TRBV30 and TRBJ1-2; D possibly corresponds to TRBD1 (5 bases). Germline CDR1 and CDR2: GTSNPN and SVGIG (reference sequence). Trimming stripped 4 bases from V and 5 bases from J, with 11 bases between. The CDR3 extends over 12 amino acids.

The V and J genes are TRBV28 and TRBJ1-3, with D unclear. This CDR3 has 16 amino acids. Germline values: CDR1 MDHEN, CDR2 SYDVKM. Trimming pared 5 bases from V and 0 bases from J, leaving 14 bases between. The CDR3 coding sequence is TGTGCCAGCAGTACCGGCGGGAGGGTCTCTGGAAACACCATATATTTT. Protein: CASSTGGRVSGNTIYF.

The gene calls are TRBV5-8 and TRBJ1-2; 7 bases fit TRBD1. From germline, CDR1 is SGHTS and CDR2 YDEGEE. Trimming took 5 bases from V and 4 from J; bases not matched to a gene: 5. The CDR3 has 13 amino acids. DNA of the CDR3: TGTGCCAGCAGGTCCAGGGGGGGCTATGGCTACACCTTC. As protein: CASRSRGGYGYTF.

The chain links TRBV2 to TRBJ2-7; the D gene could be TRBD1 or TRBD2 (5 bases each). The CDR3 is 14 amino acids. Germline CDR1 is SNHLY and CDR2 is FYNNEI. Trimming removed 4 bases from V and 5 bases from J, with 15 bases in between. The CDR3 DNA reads TGTGCCAGCAGTGTTCAGGGCGGAGGTAACGAGCAGTACTTC. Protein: CASSVQGGGNEQYF.

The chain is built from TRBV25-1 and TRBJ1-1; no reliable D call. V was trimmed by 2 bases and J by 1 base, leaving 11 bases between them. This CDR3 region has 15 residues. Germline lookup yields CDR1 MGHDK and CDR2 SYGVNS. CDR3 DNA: TGTGCCAGCAGTGAAGGGAGACGGAGGAACACTGAAGCTTTCTTT. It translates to CASSEGRRRNTEAFF.

As DNA, the CDR3 is TGTGCCAGCAGCTTGGGACGGCTCTCCTACGAGCAGTACTTC. Its translation: CASSLGRLSYEQYF. The genes are TRBV5-8 and TRBJ2-7; no firm D call. The V end lost 0 bases, the J end lost 0 bases, and 7 bases lay between the germline ends. CDR3 size: 14 residues. From germline, CDR1 is SGHTS and CDR2 YDEGEE.

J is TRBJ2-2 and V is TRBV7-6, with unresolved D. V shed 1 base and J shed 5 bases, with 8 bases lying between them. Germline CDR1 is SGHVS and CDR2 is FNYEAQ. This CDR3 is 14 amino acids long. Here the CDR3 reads CASSLGLQTGELFF. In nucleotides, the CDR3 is TGTGCCAGCAGCTTAGGCCTCCAAACCGGGGAGCTGTTTTTT.

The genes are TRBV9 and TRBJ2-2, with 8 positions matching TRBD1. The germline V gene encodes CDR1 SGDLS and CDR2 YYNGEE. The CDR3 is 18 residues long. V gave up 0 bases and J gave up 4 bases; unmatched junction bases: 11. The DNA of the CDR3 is TGTGCCAGCAGCGTAGTTGCCGGACAGGGTTTCTTCACCGGGGAGCTGTTTTTT. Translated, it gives CASSVVAGQGFFTGELFF. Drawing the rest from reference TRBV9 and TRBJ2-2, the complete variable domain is DSGVTQTPKHLITATGQRVTLRCSPRSGDLSVYWYQQSLDQGLQFLIQYYNGEERAKGNILERFSAQQFPDLHSELNLSSLELGDSALYFCASSVVAGQGFFTGELFFGEGSRLTVL.

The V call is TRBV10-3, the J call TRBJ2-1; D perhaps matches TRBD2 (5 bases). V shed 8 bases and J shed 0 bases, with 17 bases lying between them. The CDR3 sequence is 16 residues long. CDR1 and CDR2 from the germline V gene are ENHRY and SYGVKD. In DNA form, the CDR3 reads TGTGCCATCGAGATACGGTTAGCGAGCTCCTACAATGAGCAGTTCTTC. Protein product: CAIEIRLASSYNEQFF.

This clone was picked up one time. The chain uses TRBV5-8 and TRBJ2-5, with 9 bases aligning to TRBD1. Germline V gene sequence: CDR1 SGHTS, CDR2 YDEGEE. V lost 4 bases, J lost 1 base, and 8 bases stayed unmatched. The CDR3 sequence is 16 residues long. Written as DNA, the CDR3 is TGTGCCAGCAGCCTTCGGACAGGGGTGCCCCAAGAGACCCAGTACTTC. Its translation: CASSLRTGVPQETQYF.

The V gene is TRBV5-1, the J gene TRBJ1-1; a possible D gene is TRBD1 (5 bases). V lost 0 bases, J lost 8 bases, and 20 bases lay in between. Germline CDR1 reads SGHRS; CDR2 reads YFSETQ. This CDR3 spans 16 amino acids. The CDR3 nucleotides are TGCGCCAGCAGCTTGGATATTGCGGGTCTGGGGCAAGAAGCTTTCTTT. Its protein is CASSLDIAGLGQEAFF.

The CDR3 here is CASSVEGQGRSEQYF. The CDR3 DNA follows: TGTGCCAGCAGCGTAGAAGGGCAGGGAAGAAGCGAGCAGTACTTC. The chain is built from TRBV9 and TRBJ2-7; tentatively, D is TRBD1 (5 bases). CDR1 is SGDLS, CDR2 YYNGEE, per germline. Deletions cut 0 bases from V and 6 bases from J, with 16 bases between. The CDR3 totals 15 residues. The variable domain in full, with the rest retrieved from reference TRBV9 and TRBJ2-7, is DSGVTQTPKHLITATGQRVTLRCSPRSGDLSVYWYQQSLDQGLQFLIQYYNGEERAKGNILERFSAQQFPDLHSELNLSSLELGDSALYFCASSVEGQGRSEQYFGPGTRLTVT.

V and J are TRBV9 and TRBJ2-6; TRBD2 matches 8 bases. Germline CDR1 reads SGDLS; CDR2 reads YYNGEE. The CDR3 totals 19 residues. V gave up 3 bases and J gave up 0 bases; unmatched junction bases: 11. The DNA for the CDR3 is TGTGCCAGCAGCGCCCCCGGGGGGGCCTTGAACTCTGGGGCCAACGTCCTGACTTTC. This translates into CASSAPGGALNSGANVLTF.

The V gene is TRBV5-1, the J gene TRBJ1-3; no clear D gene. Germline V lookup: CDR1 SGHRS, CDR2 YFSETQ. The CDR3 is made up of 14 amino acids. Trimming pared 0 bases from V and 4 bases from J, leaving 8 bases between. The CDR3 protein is CASSLEGGGNTIYF. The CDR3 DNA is TGCGCCAGCAGCTTGGAAGGAGGAGGAAACACCATATATTTT.

The CDR3 DNA sequence: TGTGCCAGCAGTTTAGTAGGGACAGGGGGCTATGGCTACACCTTC. Protein sequence: CASSLVGTGGYGYTF. J is TRBJ1-2 and V is TRBV28; 11 bases align to TRBD1. The CDR3 runs 15 residues. V shed 2 bases, J shed 4 bases, and the junction held 3 bases outside the gene matches. The germline gives CDR1 MDHEN, CDR2 SYDVKM.

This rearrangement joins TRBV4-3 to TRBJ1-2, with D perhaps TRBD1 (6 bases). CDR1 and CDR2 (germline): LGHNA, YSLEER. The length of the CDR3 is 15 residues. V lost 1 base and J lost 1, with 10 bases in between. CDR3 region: CASSQGAGVNYGYTF. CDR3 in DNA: TGCGCCAGCAGCCAAGGCGCAGGGGTTAACTATGGCTACACCTTC.

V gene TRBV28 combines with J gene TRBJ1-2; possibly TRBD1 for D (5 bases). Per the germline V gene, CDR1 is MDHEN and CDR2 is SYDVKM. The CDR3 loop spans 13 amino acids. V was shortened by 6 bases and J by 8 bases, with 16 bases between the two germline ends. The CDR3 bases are TGTGCCAGCAGCTCCCTTACAGGCGTGGGCTACACCTTC. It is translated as CASSSLTGVGYTF.

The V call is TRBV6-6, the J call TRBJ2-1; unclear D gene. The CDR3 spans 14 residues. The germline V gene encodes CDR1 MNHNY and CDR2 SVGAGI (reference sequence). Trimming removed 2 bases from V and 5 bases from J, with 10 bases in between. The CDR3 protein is CASSYPGRDNEQFF. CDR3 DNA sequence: TGTGCCAGCAGTTACCCCGGTCGGGACAATGAGCAGTTCTTC.

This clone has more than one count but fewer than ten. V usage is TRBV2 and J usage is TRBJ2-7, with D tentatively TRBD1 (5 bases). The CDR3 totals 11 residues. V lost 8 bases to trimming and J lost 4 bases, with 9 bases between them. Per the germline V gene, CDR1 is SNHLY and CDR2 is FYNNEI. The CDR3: CASHQGYEQYF. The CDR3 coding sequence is TGTGCCAGCCACCAGGGATACGAGCAGTACTTC.

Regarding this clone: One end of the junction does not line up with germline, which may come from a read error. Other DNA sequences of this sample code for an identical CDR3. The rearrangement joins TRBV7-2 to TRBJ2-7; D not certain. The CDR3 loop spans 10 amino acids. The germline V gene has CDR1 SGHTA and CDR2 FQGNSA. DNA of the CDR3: TGTGCCAGCAGCTCCAACGAGCAGTACTTC. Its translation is CASSSNEQYF.

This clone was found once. In DNA form, the CDR3 reads TGCGCCAGTCATCCGGGACAGGGCGGAAACACCATATATTTT. It yields the protein CASHPGQGGNTIYF. The rearrangement joins TRBV5-1 to TRBJ1-3; 9 bases line up with TRBD1. Germline CDR1 SGHRS, CDR2 YFSETQ. The junction had 7 bases not matched to a gene; V was cut back by 8 bases and J by 4 bases. CDR3 length equals 14 residues.